This TCR beta chain was observed in a study of blood T cell repertoires in COVID-19. Whole-study context: COVID-19 samples from acute and convalescent phases originated in the United States, Italy and Spain. The cDNA or gDNA used as material had been derived from T cells, B-cell-depleted T cells, or PBMCs.

Authors' processing steps: Cell counts per sample came from amplifying reference gene primers. TCRdb keeps only in-frame clones here, not all; method: immunoSEQ multiplex PCR. Clone size and the V and J calls come from that table; the DNA yielded D and trimming. Among some 130,000 clones listed, 90% were seen once. Sequencing was carried out using peripheral blood. The origin of this receptor is a man aged 45-65 years with active COVID-19.

The CDR3 reads CASSEGTVMNTEAFF. CDR3 bases: TGCGCCAGCAGCGAAGGGACAGTCATGAACACTGAAGCTTTCTTT. The chain couples TRBV5-1 to TRBJ1-1; the match to TRBD1 covers 7 bases. This CDR3 is built from 15 residues. Germline lookup yields CDR1 SGHRS and CDR2 YFSETQ. V was pared by 4 bases and J by 0 bases, with 6 bases of the junction left unmatched.